These T cell receptor beta chains were read from a single sample in a study of shared clonotypes between healthy human individuals. Some clones are missing from TCRdb's copy, which holds only in-frame ones; the method was immunoSEQ multiplex PCR. The sample contains millions of clones, just over 90% of which appear only once. Sequencing was carried out using naive CD4+ T cells from PBMCs. Every receptor here comes from a man aged 18 to 30 in good health. Some clones in this sample may be carry-over from other donors' samples. The CDR3 runs from the conserved cysteine through the conserved F or W. A D gene is named only where the DNA matches it firmly. Clone size, where shown, is once, few, many, or a class for clones that have expanded.

v_call: TRBV7-8; d_call: NA; clone_size: NA; j_call: TRBJ1-6; cdr3_nt: TGTGCCAGCAGCTTAAGTAGGGATTCACCCCTCCACTTT; cdr3_aa: CASSLSRDSPLHF
v_call: TRBV5-1; d_call: NA; clone_size: NA; j_call: TRBJ2-5; cdr3_nt: TGCGCCAGCAGCACAACGCTCGGGGAGACCCAGTACTTC; cdr3_aa: CASSTTLGETQYF
v_call: TRBV5-1; d_call: NA; clone_size: NA; j_call: TRBJ2-6; cdr3_nt: TGCGCCAGCAGCCCCACCGGCACTGGGGCCAACGTCCTGACTTTC; cdr3_aa: CASSPTGTGANVLTF
v_call: TRBV28; d_call: TRBD2; clone_size: NA; j_call: TRBJ2-3; cdr3_nt: TGTGCCAGCAGGACCCGACGGGAGGGGAGCACAGATACGCAGTATTTT; cdr3_aa: CASRTRREGSTDTQYF
v_call: TRBV29-1; d_call: TRBD1; clone_size: NA; j_call: TRBJ1-1; cdr3_nt: TGCAGCGTTGAGACGACAGGGGGAAACACTGAAGCTTTCTTT; cdr3_aa: CSVETTGGNTEAFF
v_call: TRBV6-5; d_call: NA; clone_size: NA; j_call: TRBJ1-2; cdr3_nt: TGTGCCAGCAGTACCAGCCGGGGTTCCTATGGCTACACCTTC; cdr3_aa: CASSTSRGSYGYTF
v_call: TRBV14; d_call: TRBD2; clone_size: NA; j_call: TRBJ2-1; cdr3_nt: TGTGCCAGCAGCCATCATCGGACTAGCGGGAGGGGAAATGAGCAGTTCTTC; cdr3_aa: CASSHHRTSGRGNEQFF
v_call: TRBV15; d_call: TRBD2; clone_size: NA; j_call: TRBJ2-2; cdr3_nt: TGTGCCACCAGCAGAGGATGGCGGGGGGATTTAACCGGGGAGCTGTTTTTT; cdr3_aa: CATSRGWRGDLTGELFF
v_call: TRBV5-1; d_call: TRBD2; clone_size: NA; j_call: TRBJ2-7; cdr3_nt: TGCGCCAGCAGCTTGGATGGTGCGGGAGTTCGTGAGCAGTACTTC; cdr3_aa: CASSLDGAGVREQYF
v_call: TRBV2; d_call: TRBD1; clone_size: NA; j_call: TRBJ2-3; cdr3_nt: TGTGCCAGCAGACCGACAGGGGGCCCAGATACGCAGTATTTT; cdr3_aa: CASRPTGGPDTQYF
v_call: TRBV28; d_call: TRBD1; clone_size: NA; j_call: TRBJ1-4; cdr3_nt: TGTGCCAGCAGTTTAAGGGGGCAATGGGGTGAAAAACTGTTTTTT; cdr3_aa: CASSLRGQWGEKLFF
v_call: TRBV29-1; d_call: TRBD1; clone_size: NA; j_call: TRBJ2-7; cdr3_nt: TGCAGCGTTGCCGGGACAGCGTCCTACGAGCAGTACTTC; cdr3_aa: CSVAGTASYEQYF
v_call: TRBV5-1; d_call: TRBD1; clone_size: NA; j_call: TRBJ1-1; cdr3_nt: TGCGCCAGCAGCATGGACAGGGGGAACACTGAAGCTTTCTTT; cdr3_aa: CASSMDRGNTEAFF
v_call: TRBV28; d_call: NA; clone_size: NA; j_call: TRBJ2-7; cdr3_nt: TGTGCCAGCAGCCTGGCCTCCCGGGACACCCACGAGCAGTACTTC; cdr3_aa: CASSLASRDTHEQYF
v_call: TRBV28; d_call: NA; clone_size: NA; j_call: TRBJ1-5; cdr3_nt: TGTGCCAGCAGTTTATGGGGTCAGCCCCAGCATTTT; cdr3_aa: CASSLWGQPQHF
v_call: TRBV20-1; d_call: NA; clone_size: once; j_call: TRBJ2-1; cdr3_nt: TGCAGTGCTAGAGAAAACAGAGAGCAGTTCTTC; cdr3_aa: CSARENREQFF
v_call: TRBV5-1; d_call: TRBD2; clone_size: few; j_call: TRBJ2-1; cdr3_nt: TGCGCCAGCAGCCTACTAGCGGGAGGACAGAATGAGCAGTTCTTC; cdr3_aa: CASSLLAGGQNEQFF
v_call: TRBV6-5; d_call: NA; clone_size: NA; j_call: TRBJ2-2; cdr3_nt: TGTGCCAGCAGTTTGGCGAACACCGGGGAGCTGTTTTTT; cdr3_aa: CASSLANTGELFF
v_call: TRBV9; d_call: NA; clone_size: NA; j_call: TRBJ1-2; cdr3_nt: TGTGCCAGCAGCCCCCTTGGCGGGGGTGGATTCTATGGCTACACCTTC; cdr3_aa: CASSPLGGGGFYGYTF
v_call: TRBV18; d_call: NA; clone_size: NA; j_call: TRBJ2-2; cdr3_nt: TGTGCCAGCTCACCACCAGGGGTGGGGATCAACACCGGGGAGCTGTTTTTT; cdr3_aa: CASSPPGVGINTGELFF
v_call: TRBV9; d_call: NA; clone_size: NA; j_call: TRBJ2-7; cdr3_nt: TGTGCCAGCAGCGTAGCATGGGACACTCCCAACGAGCAGTACTTC; cdr3_aa: CASSVAWDTPNEQYF
v_call: TRBV5-1; d_call: NA; clone_size: once; j_call: TRBJ2-5; cdr3_nt: TGCGCCAGCAGCAAAGATAGCGGAGAGACCCAGTACTTC; cdr3_aa: CASSKDSGETQYF
v_call: TRBV9; d_call: NA; clone_size: once; j_call: TRBJ1-4; cdr3_nt: TGTGCCAGCAGCCCCCGGGGGGGGGTAGGTGAAAAACTGTTTTTT; cdr3_aa: CASSPRGGVGEKLFF
v_call: TRBV2; d_call: NA; clone_size: NA; j_call: TRBJ2-6; cdr3_nt: TGTGCCAGCAGTGATGGGGCCAACGTCCTGACTTTC; cdr3_aa: CASSDGANVLTF